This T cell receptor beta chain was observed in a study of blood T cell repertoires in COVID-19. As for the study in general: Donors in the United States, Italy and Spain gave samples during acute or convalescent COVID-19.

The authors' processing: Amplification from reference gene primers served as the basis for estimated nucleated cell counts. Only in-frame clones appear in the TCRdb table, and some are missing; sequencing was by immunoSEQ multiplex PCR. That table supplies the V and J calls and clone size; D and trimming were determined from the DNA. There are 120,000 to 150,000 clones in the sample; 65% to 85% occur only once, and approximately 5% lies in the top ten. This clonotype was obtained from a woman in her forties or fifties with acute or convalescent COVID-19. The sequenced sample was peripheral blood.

CDR3 nucleotides: TGTGCCACCAGTTACCGGACAGTGAATCAGCCCCAGCATTTT. It encodes CATSYRTVNQPQHF. V usage is TRBV24-1 and J usage is TRBJ1-5; the D gene is possibly TRBD1 (6 bases). The V and J ends lost 6 bases and 4 bases respectively, with 12 bases between them. Germline V gene lookup returns CDR1 KGHDR and CDR2 SFDVKD. This CDR3 contains 14 residues.